The rows below give T cell receptor beta chains drawn from one sample of a study of cytomegalovirus exposure and HLA in healthy donors. The protocol was immunoSEQ multiplex PCR, while the TCRdb copy is restricted to in-frame clones and leaves out a portion. This sample has over 90,000 clones, with less than 85% found just once. Sequenced: PBMCs. These TCRs come from a man aged 40-50 years in good health and CMV-seronegative. Each CDR3 is given with its conserved first and last residue. D genes are given only for firm matches. The listing skips clone size in some rows; elsewhere it reads once, few, many or a size class.

size	J	V	length	D	CDR3	DNA
-	TRBJ2-5	TRBV9	16	-	CASSVEGRGARETQYF	TGTGCCAGCAGCGTAGAAGGTCGGGGGGCGAGGGAGACCCAGTACTTC
-	TRBJ1-3	TRBV5-1	16	TRBD1	CASSLAGTVRGNTIYF	TGCGCCAGCAGCTTGGCTGGGACAGTAAGGGGAAACACCATATATTTT
-	TRBJ2-3	TRBV6-5	14	-	CASSYKGLANTQYF	TGTGCCAGCAGTTATAAAGGCCTAGCTAATACGCAGTATTTT
-	TRBJ1-3	TRBV7-9	15	-	CASSLREGSGNTIYF	TGTGCCAGCAGCTTAAGGGAGGGTAGTGGAAACACCATATATTTT
-	TRBJ2-7	TRBV5-6	15	TRBD1	CASSLYGTGSYEQYF	TGTGCCAGCAGCTTGTACGGGACAGGGTCCTACGAGCAGTACTTC
-	TRBJ2-6	TRBV4-1	18	TRBD2	CASSQGGGRSSGANVLTF	TGCGCCAGCAGCCAAGGGGGGGGTAGAAGTTCTGGGGCCAACGTCCTGACTTTC
-	TRBJ1-6	TRBV5-8	15	-	CASSGDRAYNSPLHF	TGTGCCAGCAGTGGTGACAGAGCCTATAATTCACCCCTCCACTTT
-	TRBJ1-1	TRBV30	20	TRBD1	CAWRPEGRSGTGGLGTEAFF	TGTGCCTGGAGACCCGAGGGCCGTTCCGGGACAGGGGGTTTGGGCACTGAAGCTTTCTTT
-	TRBJ2-1	TRBV29-1	13	-	CSAAGGSYNEQFF	TGCAGCGCTGCTGGGGGGTCCTACAATGAGCAGTTCTTC
few	TRBJ2-7	TRBV2	13	-	CASQKDKTYEQYF	TGTGCCAGCCAGAAGGACAAAACCTACGAGCAGTACTTC
-	TRBJ2-5	TRBV18	15	TRBD2	CASSPPSGLQETQYF	TGTGCCAGCTCACCTCCTAGCGGGCTCCAAGAGACCCAGTACTTC
-	TRBJ2-7	TRBV9	14	-	CASSAGTYGYEQYF	TGTGCCAGCAGCGCCGGGACTTATGGCTACGAGCAGTACTTC